Shown below are 20 T cell receptor beta chains from a single sample sequenced in a study of cytomegalovirus exposure and HLA in healthy donors. PCR amplification relied on 60 Vbeta primers (plus 13 Jbeta primers). Assay: immunoSEQ multiplex PCR; the TCRdb copy retains only in-frame clones and omits some. The listing contains 150,000 to 200,000 clones. The source material was PBMCs. Receptor source: a man aged 25-45 years in good health and CMV-seronegative.

The CDR3 spells CAIVRDRGSYNEQFF. The CDR3, as DNA: TGTGCCATCGTCCGGGACAGGGGCTCCTACAATGAGCAGTTCTTC. J is TRBJ2-1 and V is TRBV2; 10 bases are a match to TRBD1. V gave up 10 bases and J gave up 0 bases; unmatched junction bases: 6. Germline CDR1 SNHLY, CDR2 FYNNEI. The CDR3 has 15 residues.

The chain is built from TRBV5-1 and TRBJ1-5, with D possibly matching TRBD1 (6 bases). This CDR3 is 15 amino acids long. Germline lookup yields CDR1 SGHRS and CDR2 YFSETQ. V was cut by 2 bases and J by 5 bases, with 14 bases left in between. The CDR3 reads CASSFTGQTYQPQHF. The CDR3 DNA reads as TGCGCCAGCAGCTTTACCGGACAGACGTATCAGCCCCAGCATTTT.

With regard to this clone: Other DNA sequences of this sample code for an identical CDR3. The chain links TRBV5-1 to TRBJ2-7; D is perhaps TRBD1 (6 bases). Trimming stripped 0 bases from V and 2 bases from J, with 9 bases between. The CDR3 length is 14 residues. Germline loops: CDR1 SGHRS, CDR2 YFSETQ. The CDR3 loop reads CASSLATGTYEQYF. Written as DNA, the CDR3 is TGCGCCAGCAGCTTGGCGACAGGTACCTACGAGCAGTACTTC.

The chain employs TRBV7-6 and TRBJ2-1, with D perhaps TRBD1 (6 bases). The CDR3 has 14 residues. Germline lookup yields CDR1 SGHVS and CDR2 FNYEAQ. V was pared by 5 bases and J by 4 bases, with 12 bases between. CDR3 sequence reads: CASSLTGGYNEQFF. Here the CDR3 DNA reads TGTGCCAGCAGCCTGACAGGCGGGTACAATGAGCAGTTCTTC.

The chain's CDR3 is CASSADRGGYEQYF. CDR3 in DNA: TGTGCCAGCAGCGCCGACAGGGGGGGGTACGAGCAGTACTTC. The chain is built from TRBV9 and TRBJ2-7, with TRBD1 matching over 9 bases. There are 14 residues in the CDR3. Germline V lookup: CDR1 SGDLS, CDR2 YYNGEE. Losses at the gene ends were 3 bases for V and 4 bases for J; bases not matched to a gene: 5.

V usage is TRBV30 and J usage is TRBJ1-1, with D possibly being TRBD1 (5 bases). With 2 bases removed from V and 11 bases from J, the gap between germline ends came to 18 bases. The V gene's germline CDR1 is GTSNPN and CDR2 SVGIG (reference sequence). The CDR3 has 13 residues. The CDR3 bases are TGTGCCTGGAGTTCACGGGGGGGTCCGCTCGCTTTCTTT. Amino acids: CAWSSRGGPLAFF.

This chain joins TRBV6-4 and TRBJ2-1, with TRBD2 identical over 8 bases. V gave up 5 bases and J gave up 5 bases; unmatched junction bases: 8. Germline assignment: CDR1 MRHNA and CDR2 SNTAGT. This CDR3 is 15 amino acids long. CDR3 coding DNA: TGTGCCAGCAGTCATCTAGCGGGTATTGACAATGAGCAGTTCTTC. This gives the protein CASSHLAGIDNEQFF.

The chain recombines TRBV7-6 with TRBJ1-2; TRBD1 agrees at 7 bases. The CDR3 totals 13 residues. V shed 1 base, J shed 6 bases, and the junction held 2 bases outside the gene matches. The germline V gene encodes CDR1 SGHVS and CDR2 FNYEAQ. Written as DNA, the CDR3 is TGTGCCAGCAGCTTAGAGACAGGGAATGGCTACACCTTC. Residues: CASSLETGNGYTF.

The rearrangement uses TRBV7-9 and TRBJ2-6; TRBD1 might be the D (6 bases). Germline V CDR1 and CDR2: SEHNR, FQNEAQ (reference sequence). The length of the CDR3 is 15 residues. V lost 3 bases to trimming and J lost 2 bases, with 8 bases between them. The CDR3 DNA reads as TGTGCCAGCAGCTTGAGGGGGACTGGGGCCAACGTCCTGACTTTC. Residues: CASSLRGTGANVLTF.

The rearrangement links TRBV11-2 to TRBJ2-7; 9 bases are a match to TRBD2. The V gene end was trimmed by 0 bases and the J gene end by 3 bases; junction bases not matched to a gene: 6. This CDR3 region has 16 residues. Looked up from germline, CDR1 is SGHAT and CDR2 is FQNNGV. CDR3 DNA: TGTGCCAGCAGCTTAGAGGGTAGCGGGAGTTTCTACGAGCAGTACTTC. This encodes CASSLEGSGSFYEQYF. The variable domain in full, with the rest retrieved from reference TRBV11-2 and TRBJ2-7, is EAGVAQSPRYKIIEKRQSVAFWCNPISGHATLYWYQQILGQGPKLLIQFQNNGVVDDSQLPKDRFSAERLKGVDSTLKIQPAKLEDSAVYLCASSLEGSGSFYEQYFGPGTRLTVT.

The CDR3 DNA is TGTGCCAGCAGTGAACCCCGGGAGGACTCCTACGAGCAGTACTTC. This gives the protein CASSEPREDSYEQYF. The chain combines TRBV25-1 with TRBJ2-7; TRBD2 agrees at 7 bases. Germline CDR1 reads MGHDK; CDR2 reads SYGVNS. The V segment lost 2 bases and the J segment 0 bases; nucleotides outside the gene matches: 4. This CDR3 spans 15 amino acids.

This chain links TRBV19 with TRBJ1-5; D is possibly TRBD1 (5 bases). Germline V gene lookup returns CDR1 LNHDA and CDR2 SQIVND (reference sequence). The CDR3 covers 15 residues. CDR3 nucleotide sequence: TGTGCAACCAGCAGGGTCCCGAATCGCAATCAGCCCCAGCATTTT. Its translation: CATSRVPNRNQPQHF.

J is TRBJ2-7 and V is TRBV4-1; 11 bases agree with TRBD2. Germline CDR1 MGHRA, CDR2 YSYEKL. The CDR3 has 15 amino acids. The V segment lost 3 bases and the J segment 2 bases; nucleotides outside the gene matches: 3. CDR3 residues: CASSQTSGEAYEQYF. CDR3 in DNA: TGCGCCAGCAGCCAGACTAGCGGGGAAGCCTACGAGCAGTACTTC.

The V call is TRBV7-2, the J call TRBJ1-4; 7 bases align to TRBD1. The CDR3 has 15 amino acids. After removal of 2 bases from V and 4 bases from J, the junction contained 4 bases not matched to a gene. Germline V gives CDR1 SGHTA, CDR2 FQGNSA. CDR3 region: CASSLQGGFNEKLFF. The CDR3 nucleotides read TGTGCCAGCAGCTTACAAGGGGGCTTTAATGAAAAACTGTTTTTT.

This chain joins TRBV7-7 and TRBJ1-1; D gene unclear. V was pared by 5 bases and J by 1 base, with 8 bases between. Germline-derived CDR1 and CDR2 are SSHAT and FNYEAQ (reference sequence). The CDR3 has 13 residues. CDR3 sequence reads: CASSRDTNTEAFF. The CDR3 region has the DNA TGTGCCAGCAGCCGGGATACGAACACTGAAGCTTTCTTT.

The rearrangement joins TRBV28 to TRBJ1-3; possibly TRBD1 for D (5 bases). Trimming pared 5 bases from V and 0 bases from J, leaving 14 bases between. The CDR3 runs 16 residues. Germline V gene lookup returns CDR1 MDHEN and CDR2 SYDVKM. The CDR3 DNA sequence: TGTGCCAGCAGTCTTCAGACAGTGAGCTCTGGAAACACCATATATTTT. Protein sequence: CASSLQTVSSGNTIYF.

This chain links TRBV2 with TRBJ1-2; no definite D call. CDR1 and CDR2 (germline): SNHLY, FYNNEI. V was cut by 3 bases and J by 3 bases, with 8 bases left in between. CDR3 length: 13 amino acids. The CDR3 bases are TGTGCCAGCAGTGAGGAGGGATACTATGGCTACACCTTC. As protein: CASSEEGYYGYTF. Looking up the rest from reference TRBV2 and TRBJ1-2 gives the full variable domain: EPEVTQTPSHQVTQMGQEVILRCVPISNHLYFYWYRQILGQKVEFLVSFYNNEISEKSEIFDDQFSVERPDGSNFTLKIRSTKLEDSAMYFCASSEEGYYGYTFGSGTRLTVV.

CDR3 in amino acids: CASSLQGTSDPYEQYF. The DNA for the CDR3 is TGTGCCAGCAGTTTGCAGGGGACTAGCGACCCCTACGAGCAGTACTTC. J is TRBJ2-7 and V is TRBV27; 10 bases fit TRBD2. The CDR3 spans 16 residues. Germline trimming cut 3 bases from V and 2 bases from J; bases unmatched to any gene: 7. Germline lookup yields CDR1 MNHEY and CDR2 SMNVEV (reference sequence).

The chain recombines TRBV7-3 with TRBJ2-2, with D perhaps matching TRBD1 (5 bases). V lost 1 base and J 6 bases, leaving 9 bases between the germline ends. The CDR3 contains 14 residues. The germline gives CDR1 SGHTA, CDR2 FQGTGA. As DNA, the CDR3 is TGTGCCAGCAGCTTAATGCAGGGTTCCGGGGAGCTGTTTTTT. Translation: CASSLMQGSGELFF.

The gene calls are TRBV27 and TRBJ2-5; 13 bases align to TRBD2. From germline, CDR1 is MNHEY and CDR2 SMNVEV (reference sequence). Unmatched junction bases numbered 6, after V lost 5 bases and J lost 0 bases. The CDR3 covers 17 residues. Written as DNA, the CDR3 is TGTGCCAGCAGTGCGCTGACTAGCGGGGGGTACCAAGAGACCCAGTACTTC. Translated, it gives CASSALTSGGYQETQYF.